This is a list of T cell receptor beta chains from one sample in a study of T cell responses to AZD1222 COVID-19 vaccine. Assay used: immunoSEQ multiplex PCR; TCRdb lists only in-frame clones, some missing. The data show about 140,000 clones, and the top ten clones hold 2% to 2.5%. Sequenced material: peripheral blood. Source of these receptors: an adult in good health. Each CDR3 is given with its conserved first and last residue. The D gene is left open where the match is weak.

J gene: TRBJ1-1
V gene: TRBV29-1
D gene: -
CDR3 DNA: TGCAGCGTTGAAGTCGGGCAGGGGAACACTGAAGCTTTCTTT
CDR3 protein: CSVEVGQGNTEAFF

J gene: TRBJ1-5
V gene: TRBV7-3
D gene: -
CDR3 DNA: TGTGCCAGCAGTAGGGAAAGCAATCAGCCCCAGCATTTT
CDR3 protein: CASSRESNQPQHF

J gene: TRBJ1-2
V gene: TRBV4-1
D gene: -
CDR3 DNA: TGCGCCAGCAGCCAGAGCAGGACAGCCCGGCGGGGCTACACCTTC
CDR3 protein: CASSQSRTARRGYTF

J gene: TRBJ1-5
V gene: TRBV19
D gene: -
CDR3 DNA: TGTGCCAGTAGTATGAGCGTGGATGGTCAGCCCCAGCATTTT
CDR3 protein: CASSMSVDGQPQHF

J gene: TRBJ1-1
V gene: TRBV18
D gene: -
CDR3 DNA: TGTGCCAGCTCACCACCAGGGGCAGCGGGGAACACTGAAGCTTTCTTT
CDR3 protein: CASSPPGAAGNTEAFF

J gene: TRBJ2-5
V gene: TRBV19
D gene: TRBD2
CDR3 DNA: TGTGCCAGCCGGCAAGCGGGGGCCCTCCAAGAGACCCAGTACTTC
CDR3 protein: CASRQAGALQETQYF

J gene: TRBJ2-3
V gene: TRBV6-4
D gene: -
CDR3 DNA: TGTGCCAGCAGTGCGGGGGCAAGCACAGATACGCAGTATTTT
CDR3 protein: CASSAGASTDTQYF

J gene: TRBJ1-6
V gene: TRBV3-1/TRBV3-2
D gene: TRBD1
CDR3 DNA: TGTGCCAGCAGCCAAGAGGACAGGGGGGTAGGTTCACCCCTCCACTTT
CDR3 protein: CASSQEDRGVGSPLHF

J gene: TRBJ1-1
V gene: TRBV11-2
D gene: -
CDR3 DNA: TGTGCCAGCAGCTTAGGATCCGGGGTTGAAGCTTTCTTT
CDR3 protein: CASSLGSGVEAFF

J gene: TRBJ2-2
V gene: TRBV9
D gene: TRBD2
CDR3 DNA: TGTGCCAGCAGCCTGGGACTAGCGGCGAACACCGGGGAGCTGTTTTTT
CDR3 protein: CASSLGLAANTGELFF

J gene: TRBJ2-5
V gene: TRBV5-1
D gene: -
CDR3 DNA: TGCGCCAGCAGCTTGGGTACTAACCGAGAGACCCAGTACTTC
CDR3 protein: CASSLGTNRETQYF

J gene: TRBJ1-5
V gene: TRBV3-1/TRBV3-2
D gene: TRBD1
CDR3 DNA: TGTGCCAGCAGCCGTTCAGGGGGCTTGAGTCAGCCCCAGCATTTT
CDR3 protein: CASSRSGGLSQPQHF

J gene: TRBJ1-1
V gene: TRBV11-3
D gene: -
CDR3 DNA: TGTGCCAGCAGCTTAGATCTCCCGGGTGTGACCACTGAAGCTTTCTTT
CDR3 protein: CASSLDLPGVTTEAFF

J gene: TRBJ1-2
V gene: TRBV4-1
D gene: -
CDR3 DNA: TGCGCCAGCAGCCAAGTGGAAGGGACTGACTATGGCTACACCTTC
CDR3 protein: CASSQVEGTDYGYTF

J gene: TRBJ1-2
V gene: TRBV7-8
D gene: TRBD1
CDR3 DNA: TGTGCCAGCAGACCCCGAGGGACAGTCAAGCTCTATGGCTACACCTTC
CDR3 protein: CASRPRGTVKLYGYTF